This paragraph covers one T cell receptor beta chain sequence. Its antigen target is currently unknown. Base qualities are not recorded, but no much larger clone differs from it by a single base. The time point label corresponds to: newly diagnosed GD, antithyroid drugs for less than 3 months. For both TCR sequencing and RNA sequencing, RNA was extracted from PBMCs in TRIzol. The diagnosis of Graves' disease was made according to American Thyroid Association guidelines. The patients came from an endocrinology department in Xi'an, China. Each patient gave approximately 10 milliliters of peripheral blood, collected in an EDTA anticoagulant tube. Ficoll Paque Plus density gradient separation was used to isolate PBMCs, and no additional T cell sorting was done. An Agilent 2100 Bioanalyzer and agarose gel were used to check RNA quality, while a NanoDrop 2000 measured RNA concentration. The sample belongs to a study of regulatory T cells in long-lasting Graves disease (dated by TCRdb to the early 2020s). About the study as a whole: Patients with newly diagnosed Graves' disease had been on antithyroid drugs for under 3 months. This study used TCR sequencing and RNA sequencing of peripheral blood to compare persistent Graves' disease patients against newly diagnosed Graves' disease patients. The study was registered as a clinical trial and conducted in China. TCR sequencing covered approximately 13 persistent and some 20 newly diagnosed Graves' disease patients, some 35 samples in total. Beyond this particular receptor, the publication reports: Sequencing and analysis were restricted to the TCR beta chain. A larger number of public clonotypes was shared among persistent patients (approximately 3,000) than among newly diagnosed patients (about 990). Compared with newly diagnosed patients, persistent Graves' disease patients had lower TCR Shannon entropy and fewer highly expanded clones, which suggests clonal expansion. TRBV28, TRBJ1-2 and TRBJ2-5 were preferentially used in persistent disease, while TRBV20-1 and TRBJ2-1 were favored in newly diagnosed disease. Peripheral blood alone was examined, since thyroid tissue, which constituted the primary lesion, could not be accessed. The authors acknowledged the small sample size as a limitation that may reduce accuracy.

Taken from cysteine to phenylalanine, the CDR3 has 12 residues. Just CDR3 DNA is preserved here, 36 bases in frame from base 1. Trimming leaves V shorter by 3 bases and J shorter by 12 bases, with the junction holding 5 bases beyond the gene matches. For CDR1 and CDR2, the germline V gene lists SGDLS and YYNGEE. Library method: multiplex PCR. The sequencer was an Illumina HiSeq 4000. iRepertoire HTBI primers and Arm-PCR amplification of CDR3 regions were used to construct TCR beta libraries. Gel purification was performed on PCR products prior to sequencing. In the paper's pipeline: Gene usage analysis of CDR3 amino acid clonotypes used the 50 to 70 TRBV and around 13 TRBJ segments found across samples. COPE and FqMerger were used to merge filtered high-quality paired reads into contigs. BLAST was used to align contigs to the IMGT TRBV, TRBD and TRBJ reference genes, and CDR3 was defined following IMGT. Clonotypes above 0.1% frequency were classified as highly expanded clones. Repertoire diversity was measured by Shannon entropy, and V-J evenness by the Gini coefficient. Public clonotypes were defined as clonotypes shared by more than one individual. TCRdb applied fastp at Q25 and MiXCR to the public reads, then kept only in-frame beta chains. Identical CDR3 protein sequences are pooled into one entry, listed with their most common genes and DNA. TCRdb's processing, not the authors', yielded these V and J calls. The sample includes about 540,000 distinct CDR3 sequences, with 13% observed a single time. Over 7.5% of the sample belongs to the ten largest clones.

These data also formed part of another study, on T cells in Graves' hyperthyroidism and ophthalmopathy. In that second paper, the authors write: Graves' hyperthyroidism was defined as stable when no progression to ophthalmopathy occurred over 18 months of follow-up. Hyperthyroidism patients were aged 18 to 65 years and newly diagnosed, with disease duration of less than 2 months. Patients with uncontrolled infections, other autoimmune diseases, pregnancy or lactation were excluded. Diagnoses relied on clinical symptoms, serum thyroxine and TRAb, thyroid ultrasound and orbital computed tomography. The first round of RT-PCR for the TCR CDR3 was performed with the HTBI primer set and the Qiagen OneStep RT-PCR kit. Most expanded thyroid clonotypes (frequency above 0.001) were also detected in blood, a finding suggesting that blood repertoires may reflect thyroid immune responses. A 13 V-J signature model separated ophthalmopathy from stable hyperthyroidism, with 87.88% sensitivity and roughly 84% specificity in cross-validation and 80%/75% in testing. In validation, the model predicted progression to ophthalmopathy a median of roughly 6.1 months before onset, with about 70% sensitivity and just under 75% specificity. To identify distinguishing TCR V-J signatures, a discovery cohort of about a hundred patients was used, comprising some 45 with Graves' ophthalmopathy and approximately 58 with stable Graves' hyperthyroidism. An independent validation cohort of under 20 hyperthyroidism patients and some 15 patients who later progressed to ophthalmopathy tested prospective prediction of ophthalmopathy. The approximately 90 discovery patients were divided at random into training and test sets in a 7:3 ratio. In addition, the study compared T-cell repertoires in thyroid tissue and in blood from about six Graves' hyperthyroidism patients. Once sampling was done, hyperthyroidism patients were given methimazole at a starting dose of 30 mg daily, whereas ophthalmopathy patients were given high-dose intravenous methylprednisolone. Libraries were constructed in a second round of multiplex PCR, after which size selection and purification were carried out. Paired-end sequencing of the libraries was performed with 100 bp reads on an Illumina HiSeq2000. SOAPnuke was used to process the raw data, throwing out any read that contained adapters or uncalled bases, had a mean Phred below 15, or lacked an exact constant-primer or identifier match. COPE v1.2.5 was used to merge the high-quality paired reads, and each unique nucleotide sequence was defined as a clonotype. MiTCR v1.1 was used to align the clonotypes against IMGT TRBV, TRBD and TRBJ reference segments. Only V-J combinations with frequency above 0.0001, covering roughly 99% of repertoires, were analysed. The TCS score was defined as the ratio of F50 (clonal expansion) to E x V (chaos), calculated using BLOSUM62-based TCRdist between CDR3 peptides within each V-J. Welch's t-statistics and random forest reduced approximately 520 V-J features to 10 to 15, which were used in a naive Bayes classifier (R e1071). Sample size was not statistically predetermined, and investigators were not blinded to group allocation. The paper describes TCR Vbeta CDR3 sequencing of 140 or so peripheral blood samples, made up of 43 ophthalmopathy patients, approximately 76 hyperthyroidism patients and 17 progressor patients.

The origin of this receptor is a man younger than 45 with Graves disease. Donor details come from another sample of the same person, matched by shared clones. The V and J genes are TRBV9 and TRBJ2-1, with TRBD2 matching 8 junction bases. Sequenced here: peripheral blood mononuclear cells (PBMCs), sampled at new diagnosis, from a patient treated with antithyroid drugs. CDR3 sequence: CASSGSGGRQFF. The DNA sequence is TGTGCCAGCAGCGGGAGCGGGGGCAGGCAGTTCTTC. The full variable domain, with segments outside the CDR3 supplied by the reference TRBV9 and TRBJ2-1 proteins, appears as DSGVTQTPKHLITATGQRVTLRCSPRSGDLSVYWYQQSLDQGLQFLIQYYNGEERAKGNILERFSAQQFPDLHSELNLSSLELGDSALYFCASSGSGGRQFFGPGTRLTVL.